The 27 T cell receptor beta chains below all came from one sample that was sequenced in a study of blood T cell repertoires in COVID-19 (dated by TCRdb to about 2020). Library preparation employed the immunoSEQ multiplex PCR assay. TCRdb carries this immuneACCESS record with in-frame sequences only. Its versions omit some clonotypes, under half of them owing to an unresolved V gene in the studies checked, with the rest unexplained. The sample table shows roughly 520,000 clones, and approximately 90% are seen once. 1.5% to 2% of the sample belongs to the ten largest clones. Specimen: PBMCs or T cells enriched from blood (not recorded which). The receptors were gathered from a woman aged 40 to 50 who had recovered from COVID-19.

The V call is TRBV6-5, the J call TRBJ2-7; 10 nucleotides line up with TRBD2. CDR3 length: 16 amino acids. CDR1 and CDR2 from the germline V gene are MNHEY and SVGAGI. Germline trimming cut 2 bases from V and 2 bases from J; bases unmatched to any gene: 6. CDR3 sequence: CASSYGLAGVPYEQYF. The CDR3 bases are TGTGCCAGCAGTTACGGTCTAGCGGGAGTTCCCTACGAGCAGTACTTC.

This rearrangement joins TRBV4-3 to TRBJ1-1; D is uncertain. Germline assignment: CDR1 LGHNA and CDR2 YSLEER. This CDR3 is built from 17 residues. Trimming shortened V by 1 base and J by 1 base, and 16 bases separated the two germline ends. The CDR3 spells CASSQGWGGWANTEAFF. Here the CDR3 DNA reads TGCGCCAGCAGCCAAGGCTGGGGAGGATGGGCGAACACTGAAGCTTTCTTT.

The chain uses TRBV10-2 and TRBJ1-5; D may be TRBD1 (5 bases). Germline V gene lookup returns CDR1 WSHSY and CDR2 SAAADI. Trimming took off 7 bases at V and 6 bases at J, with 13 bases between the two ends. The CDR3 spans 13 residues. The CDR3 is CASTPTDTQPQHF. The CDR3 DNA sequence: TGCGCCAGCACACCAACGGACACTCAGCCCCAGCATTTT.

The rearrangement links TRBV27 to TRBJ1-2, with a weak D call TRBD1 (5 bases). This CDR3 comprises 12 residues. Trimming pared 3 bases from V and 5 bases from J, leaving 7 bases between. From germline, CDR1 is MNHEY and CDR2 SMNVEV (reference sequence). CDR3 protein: CASSFSGYGYTF. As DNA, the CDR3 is TGTGCCAGCAGTTTTTCAGGGTATGGCTACACCTTC.

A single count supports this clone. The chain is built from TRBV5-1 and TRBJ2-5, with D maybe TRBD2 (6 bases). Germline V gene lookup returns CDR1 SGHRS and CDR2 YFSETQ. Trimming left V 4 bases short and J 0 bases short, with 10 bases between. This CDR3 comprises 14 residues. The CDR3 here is CASSAWRDQETQYF. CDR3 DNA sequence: TGCGCCAGCAGCGCATGGAGGGACCAAGAGACCCAGTACTTC. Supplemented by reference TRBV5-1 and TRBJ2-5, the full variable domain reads KAGVTQTPRYLIKTRGQQVTLSCSPISGHRSVSWYQQTPGQGLQFLFEYFSETQRNKGNFPGRFSGRQFSNSRSEMNVSTLELGDSALYLCASSAWRDQETQYFGPGTRLLVL.

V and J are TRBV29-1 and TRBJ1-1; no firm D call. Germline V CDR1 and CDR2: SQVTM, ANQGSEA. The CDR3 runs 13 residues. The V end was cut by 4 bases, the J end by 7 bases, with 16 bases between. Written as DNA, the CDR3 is TGCAGCGTTGTTAGTGCATACCCCAATGAAGCTTTCTTT. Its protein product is CSVVSAYPNEAFF.

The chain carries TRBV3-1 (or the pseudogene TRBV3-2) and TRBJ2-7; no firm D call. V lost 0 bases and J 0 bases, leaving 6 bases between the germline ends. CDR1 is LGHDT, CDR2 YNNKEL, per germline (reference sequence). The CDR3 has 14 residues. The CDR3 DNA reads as TGTGCCAGCAGCCAAGAAGCCGCCTCCTACGAGCAGTACTTC. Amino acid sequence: CASSQEAASYEQYF.

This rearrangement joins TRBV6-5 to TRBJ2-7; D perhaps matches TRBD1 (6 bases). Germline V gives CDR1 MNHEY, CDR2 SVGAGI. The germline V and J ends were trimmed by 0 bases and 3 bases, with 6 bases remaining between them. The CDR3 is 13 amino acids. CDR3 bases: TGTGCCAGCAGTTACTCGGACAGCTACGAGCAGTACTTC. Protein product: CASSYSDSYEQYF.

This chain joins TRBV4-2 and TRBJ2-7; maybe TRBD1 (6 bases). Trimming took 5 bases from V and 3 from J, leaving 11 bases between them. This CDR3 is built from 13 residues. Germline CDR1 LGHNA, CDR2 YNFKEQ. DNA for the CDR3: TGTGCCAGCAGCTCGGACAGTTTCTACGAGCAGTACTTC. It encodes CASSSDSFYEQYF.

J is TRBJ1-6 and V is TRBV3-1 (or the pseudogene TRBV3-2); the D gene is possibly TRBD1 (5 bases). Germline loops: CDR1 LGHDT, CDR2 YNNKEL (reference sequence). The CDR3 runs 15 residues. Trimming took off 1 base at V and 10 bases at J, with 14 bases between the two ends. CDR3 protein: CASSQGQGAASPLHF. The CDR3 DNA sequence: TGTGCCAGCAGCCAAGGACAAGGGGCAGCCTCACCCCTCCACTTT.

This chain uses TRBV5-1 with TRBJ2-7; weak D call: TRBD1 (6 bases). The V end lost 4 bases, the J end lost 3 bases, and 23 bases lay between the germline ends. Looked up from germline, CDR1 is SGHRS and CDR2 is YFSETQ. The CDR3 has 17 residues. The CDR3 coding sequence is TGCGCCAGCAGCACTGGACAGAAAAGGACATTGTACTACGAGCAGTACTTC. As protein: CASSTGQKRTLYYEQYF.

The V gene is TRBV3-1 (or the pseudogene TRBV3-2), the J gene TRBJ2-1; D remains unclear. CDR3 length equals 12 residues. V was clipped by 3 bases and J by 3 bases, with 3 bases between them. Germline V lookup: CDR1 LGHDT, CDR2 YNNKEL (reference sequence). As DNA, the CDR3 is TGTGCCAGCAGCCAGAGCTACAATGAGCAGTTCTTC. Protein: CASSQSYNEQFF.

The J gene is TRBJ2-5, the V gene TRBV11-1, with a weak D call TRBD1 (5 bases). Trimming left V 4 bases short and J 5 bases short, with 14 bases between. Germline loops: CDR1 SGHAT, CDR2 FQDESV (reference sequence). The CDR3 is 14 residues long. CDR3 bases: TGTGCCAGCAGCTCACGACAGTTCCAGGAGACCCAGTACTTC. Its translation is CASSSRQFQETQYF. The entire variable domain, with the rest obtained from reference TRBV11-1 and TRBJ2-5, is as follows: EAEVAQSPRYKITEKSQAVAFWCDPISGHATLYWYRQILGQGPELLVQFQDESVVDDSQLPKDRFSAERLKGVDSTLKIQPAELGDSAMYLCASSSRQFQETQYFGPGTRLLVL.

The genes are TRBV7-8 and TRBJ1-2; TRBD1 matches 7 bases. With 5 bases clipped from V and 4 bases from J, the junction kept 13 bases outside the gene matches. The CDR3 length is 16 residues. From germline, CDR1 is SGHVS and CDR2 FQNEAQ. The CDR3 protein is CASSLDLSGQLYGYTF. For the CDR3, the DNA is TGTGCCAGCAGCCTCGACTTATCGGGACAGCTCTATGGCTACACCTTC.

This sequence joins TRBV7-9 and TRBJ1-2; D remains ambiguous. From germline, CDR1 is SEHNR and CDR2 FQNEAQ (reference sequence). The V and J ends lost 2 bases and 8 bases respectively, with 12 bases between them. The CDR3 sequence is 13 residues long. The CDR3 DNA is TGTGCCAGCAGCTTATCCGGGGAACAGGGCTACACCTTC. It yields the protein CASSLSGEQGYTF.

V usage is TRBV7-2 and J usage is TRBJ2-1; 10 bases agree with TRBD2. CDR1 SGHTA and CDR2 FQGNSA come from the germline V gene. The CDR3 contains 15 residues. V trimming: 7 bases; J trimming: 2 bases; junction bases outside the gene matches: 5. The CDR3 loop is CASNSGTSAYNEQFF. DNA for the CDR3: TGTGCCAGCAACTCCGGGACTAGCGCCTACAATGAGCAGTTCTTC. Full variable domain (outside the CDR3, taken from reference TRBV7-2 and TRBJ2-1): GAGVSQSPSNKVTEKGKDVELRCDPISGHTALYWYRQSLGQGLEFLIYFQGNSAPDKSGLPSDRFSAERTGGSVSTLTIQRTQQEDSAVYLCASNSGTSAYNEQFFGPGTRLTVL.

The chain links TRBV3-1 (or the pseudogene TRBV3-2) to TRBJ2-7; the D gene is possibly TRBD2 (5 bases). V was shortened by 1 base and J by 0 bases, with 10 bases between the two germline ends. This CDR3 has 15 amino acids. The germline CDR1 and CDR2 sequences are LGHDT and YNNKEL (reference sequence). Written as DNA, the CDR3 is TGTGCCAGCAGCCAAGGAGCGGCTAGCTCCTACGAGCAGTACTTC. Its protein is CASSQGAASSYEQYF.

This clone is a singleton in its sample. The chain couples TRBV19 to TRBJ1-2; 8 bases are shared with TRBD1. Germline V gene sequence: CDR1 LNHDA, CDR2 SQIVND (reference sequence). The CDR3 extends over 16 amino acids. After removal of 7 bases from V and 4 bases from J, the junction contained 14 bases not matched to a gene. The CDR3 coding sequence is TGTGCCAGTAATTTCATCTCAGGGGGCTCTACCTATGGCTACACCTTC. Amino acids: CASNFISGGSTYGYTF.

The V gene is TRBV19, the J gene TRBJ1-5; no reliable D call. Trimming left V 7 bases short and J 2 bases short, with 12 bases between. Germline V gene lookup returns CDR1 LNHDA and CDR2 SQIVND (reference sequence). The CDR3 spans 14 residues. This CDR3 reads CASNGPGGNQPQHF. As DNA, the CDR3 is TGTGCCAGTAACGGACCCGGGGGCAATCAGCCCCAGCATTTT.

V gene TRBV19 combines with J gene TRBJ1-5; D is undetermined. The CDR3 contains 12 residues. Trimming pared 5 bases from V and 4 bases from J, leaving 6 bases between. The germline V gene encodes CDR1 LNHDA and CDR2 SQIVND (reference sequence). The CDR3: CASSSENQPQHF. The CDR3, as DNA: TGTGCCAGTAGTTCCGAGAATCAGCCCCAGCATTTT.

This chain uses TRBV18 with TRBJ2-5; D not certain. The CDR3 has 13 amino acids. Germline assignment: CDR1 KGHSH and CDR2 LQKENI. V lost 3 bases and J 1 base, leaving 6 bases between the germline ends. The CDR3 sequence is CASSPRVQETQYF. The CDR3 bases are TGTGCCAGCTCACCCCGAGTCCAAGAGACCCAGTACTTC.

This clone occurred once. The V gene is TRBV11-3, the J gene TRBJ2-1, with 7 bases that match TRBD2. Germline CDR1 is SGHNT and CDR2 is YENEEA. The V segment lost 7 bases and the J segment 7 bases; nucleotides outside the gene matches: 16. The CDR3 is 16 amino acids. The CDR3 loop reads CASTIPFGGSTNEQFF. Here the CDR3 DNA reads TGTGCCAGCACCATACCATTCGGCGGGAGTACGAATGAGCAGTTCTTC.

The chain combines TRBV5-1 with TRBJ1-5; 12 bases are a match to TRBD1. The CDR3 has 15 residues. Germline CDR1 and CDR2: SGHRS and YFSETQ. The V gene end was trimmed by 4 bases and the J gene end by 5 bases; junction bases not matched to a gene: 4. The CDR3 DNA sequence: TGCGCCAGCAGCGCGGGACAGGGGGCTGATCAGCCCCAGCATTTT. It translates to CASSAGQGADQPQHF.

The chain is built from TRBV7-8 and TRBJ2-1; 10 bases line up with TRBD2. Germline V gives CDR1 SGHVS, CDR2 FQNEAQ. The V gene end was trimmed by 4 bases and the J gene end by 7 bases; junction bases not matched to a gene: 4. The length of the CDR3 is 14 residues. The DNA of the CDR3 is TGTGCCAGCAGCTCAGCAGCGGGAGGGAATGAGCAGTTCTTC. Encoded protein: CASSSAAGGNEQFF.

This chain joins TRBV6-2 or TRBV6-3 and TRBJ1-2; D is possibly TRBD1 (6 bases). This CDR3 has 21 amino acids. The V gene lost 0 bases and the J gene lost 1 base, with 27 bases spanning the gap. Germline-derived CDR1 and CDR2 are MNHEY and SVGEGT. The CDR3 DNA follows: TGTGCCAGCAGTTACTCGATCCCTGACTTACTGCGGACAGAAATTAACTATGGCTACACCTTC. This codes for CASSYSIPDLLRTEINYGYTF.

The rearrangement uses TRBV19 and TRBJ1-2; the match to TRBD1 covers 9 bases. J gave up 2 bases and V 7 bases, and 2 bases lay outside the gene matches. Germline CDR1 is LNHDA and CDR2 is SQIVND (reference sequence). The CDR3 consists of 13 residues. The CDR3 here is CASNDRGNYGYTF. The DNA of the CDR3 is TGTGCCAGTAATGACAGGGGGAACTATGGCTACACCTTC.

The CDR3, as DNA: TGCAGTGCAATACAGGGTTCGGCTTTCTTT. Residues: CSAIQGSAFF. The chain has TRBV20-1 and TRBJ1-1, with a weak D call TRBD1 (6 bases). From germline, CDR1 is DFQATT and CDR2 SNEGSKA (reference sequence). Trimming shortened V by 6 bases and J by 11 bases, and 13 bases separated the two germline ends. The CDR3 covers 10 residues.